The 4 T cell receptor beta chains below all came from one sample that was sequenced in a study of CD4 T cells in relation to SARS-CoV-2 and coronaviruses. Unexposed donor CD4+ T cells date from 2011-2018, before the COVID-19 pandemic. Isolation of CD4+ T cells took place after nine to ten days in culture. Generated by immunoSEQ multiplex PCR, the TCRdb table keeps only in-frame clones and is missing some. This table has approximately 16,000 clones, roughly 71% appearing once. These receptors are not linked to any known antigen. Input material: CD4+ T cells from PBMCs, cultured in vitro. All receptors derive from a human donor in good health.

The chain uses TRBV18 and TRBJ2-7; D unclear. CDR1 KGHSH and CDR2 LQKENI come from the germline V gene. This CDR3 region has 13 residues. V lost 1 base and J 2 bases, leaving 6 bases between the germline ends. This chain's CDR3 is CASSPLGAYEQYF. In DNA, the CDR3 is TGTGCCAGCTCACCACTTGGGGCCTACGAGCAGTACTTC.

The rearrangement joins TRBV5-1 to TRBJ1-2; D is unresolved. Germline CDR1 is SGHRS and CDR2 is YFSETQ. The CDR3 covers 15 residues. Trimming took off 4 bases at V and 6 bases at J, with 19 bases between the two ends. CDR3 sequence: CASSTQVRGFDGYTF. The CDR3 coding sequence is TGCGCCAGCAGCACGCAGGTGCGGGGTTTCGATGGCTACACCTTC.

V and J are TRBV7-9 and TRBJ2-7; maybe TRBD2 (5 bases). The CDR3 runs 14 residues. The germline CDR1 and CDR2 sequences are SEHNR and FQNEAQ (reference sequence). The V and J ends lost 2 bases and 5 bases respectively, with 13 bases between them. The CDR3, as DNA: TGTGCCAGCAGCTTAAGTAACGGGAAGAACGAGCAGTACTTC. Protein product: CASSLSNGKNEQYF.

The chain is built from TRBV5-1 and TRBJ2-1, with 9 bases fitting TRBD2. Germline loops: CDR1 SGHRS, CDR2 YFSETQ. CDR3 size: 20 residues. The trim removed 7 bases at V and 0 bases at J, leaving 20 bases unmatched. CDR3 DNA sequence: TGCGCCAGCCTCTTGATTAGGGCTAGCGGGAACAAAAGCTCCTACAATGAGCAGTTCTTC. Protein product: CASLLIRASGNKSSYNEQFF.